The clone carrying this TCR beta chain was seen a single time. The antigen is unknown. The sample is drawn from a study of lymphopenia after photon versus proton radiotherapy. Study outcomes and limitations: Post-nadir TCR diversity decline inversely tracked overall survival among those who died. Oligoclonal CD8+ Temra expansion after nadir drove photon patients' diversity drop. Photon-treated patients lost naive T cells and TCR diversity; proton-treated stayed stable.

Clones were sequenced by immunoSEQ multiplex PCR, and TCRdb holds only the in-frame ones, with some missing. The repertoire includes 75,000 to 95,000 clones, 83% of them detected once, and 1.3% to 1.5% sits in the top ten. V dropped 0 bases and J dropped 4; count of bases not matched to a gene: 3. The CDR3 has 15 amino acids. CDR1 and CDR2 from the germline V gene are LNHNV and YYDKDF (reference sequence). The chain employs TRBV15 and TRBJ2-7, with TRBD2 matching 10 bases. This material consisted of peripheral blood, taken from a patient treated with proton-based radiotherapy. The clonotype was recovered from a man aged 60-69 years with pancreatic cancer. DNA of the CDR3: TGTGCCACCAGCAGAGAGCTAGCGGGGGTATACGAGCAGTACTTC. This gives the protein CATSRELAGVYEQYF.